A single sample gave rise to the 28 T cell receptor beta chains below, sequenced in a study of T cells after posttransplantation cyclophosphamide. The assay was immunoSEQ multiplex PCR, and TCRdb's table has in-frame clones only and misses some. This sample has tens of thousands of clones, each found more than once. Material for sequencing was PBMCs. Receptors originate from a middle-aged man in good health, CMV-negative, and a related stem cell transplant donor.

The chain recombines TRBV5-1 with TRBJ2-7; weak D call: TRBD2 (6 bases). The CDR3 extends over 16 amino acids. Germline CDR1 SGHRS, CDR2 YFSETQ. V lost 6 bases to trimming and J lost 3 bases, with 22 bases between them. The CDR3 here is CASTTSVGGTLYEQYF. In nucleotides, the CDR3 is TGCGCCAGCACCACTTCGGTTGGGGGGACCCTCTACGAGCAGTACTTC.

The CDR3 here is CASSLGQGTDTQYF. The CDR3 DNA follows: TGTGCCAGCAGCTTGGGACAGGGGACAGATACGCAGTATTTT. The chain combines TRBV7-9 with TRBJ2-3; TRBD1 matches 10 bases. The CDR3 runs 14 residues. Germline loops: CDR1 SEHNR, CDR2 FQNEAQ (reference sequence). The trim removed 3 bases at V and 3 bases at J, leaving 0 bases unmatched.

This clone has at least ten counts. The CDR3 region is CASSLSGTGNTIYF. CDR3 in DNA: TGTGCCAGCAGCTTAAGCGGAACTGGAAACACCATATATTTT. The chain joins TRBV11-3 to TRBJ1-3; the D is unclear. V was trimmed by 2 bases and J by 2 bases, leaving 7 bases between them. Germline V gene data show CDR1 as SGHNT and CDR2 as YENEEA. The length of the CDR3 is 14 residues.

This clone has a count of ten or more. The chain has TRBV27 and TRBJ1-1; tentative D call: TRBD1 (5 bases). The V end was cut by 6 bases, the J end by 8 bases, with 22 bases between. The germline V gene has CDR1 MNHEY and CDR2 SMNVEV (reference sequence). The CDR3 is made up of 15 amino acids. The CDR3 loop is CASSQHASGGFEAFF. Here the CDR3 DNA reads TGTGCCAGCAGCCAACACGCCTCGGGGGGGTTCGAAGCTTTCTTT.

This clone was seen repeatedly, ten times or more. V gene TRBV6-6 combines with J gene TRBJ2-7; a possible D gene is TRBD1 (6 bases). Germline V lookup: CDR1 MNHNY, CDR2 SVGAGI (reference sequence). Trimming took off 7 bases at V and 4 bases at J, with 17 bases between the two ends. The CDR3 has 14 residues. CDR3 in DNA: TGTGCCAGCAATATACAGGGCCAAGCGTACGAGCAGTACTTC. Its protein is CASNIQGQAYEQYF.

In its sample, this clone was seen many times. The CDR3 DNA reads TGTGCCACCGGACAGGGGACCTATGGCTACACCTTC. As protein: CATGQGTYGYTF. The chain recombines TRBV11-3 with TRBJ1-2; 9 bases line up with TRBD1. Germline assignment: CDR1 SGHNT and CDR2 YENEEA. Trimming took 10 bases from V and 4 from J; bases not matched to a gene: 4. CDR3 length equals 12 residues.

At least ten counts were recorded for this clone. A read error may account for a junction end that differs from germline. The genes are TRBV18 and TRBJ1-1; D call uncertain. The CDR3 runs 16 residues. Per the germline V gene, CDR1 is KGHSH and CDR2 is LQKENI. CDR3 bases: TGTGCCAGCTCAACAGCACGAATTCAGATGAATACTGAAGCTTTCTTT. As protein: CASSTARIQMNTEAFF. Based on the CDR3 plus reference TRBV18 and TRBJ1-1, the full variable domain is NAGVMQNPRHLVRRRGQEARLRCSPMKGHSHVYWYRQLPEEGLKFMVYLQKENIIDESGMPKERFSAEFPKEGPSILRIQQVVRGDSAAYFCASSTARIQMNTEAFFGQGTRLTVV.

This clone was seen at least ten times. The chain uses TRBV6-5 and TRBJ2-3; a weak D match, TRBD2 (6 bases). V was clipped by 6 bases and J by 5 bases, with 15 bases between them. CDR1 and CDR2 (germline): MNHEY, SVGAGI. The CDR3 has 14 residues. CDR3 nucleotides: TGTGCCAGCAGCGGGCGGGGTTTGGGAGATACGCAGTATTTT. Its translation is CASSGRGLGDTQYF.

This clone was detected only a few times. The J gene is TRBJ2-7, the V gene TRBV11-2; maybe TRBD2 (6 bases). V was shortened by 8 bases and J by 1 base, with 15 bases between the two germline ends. The CDR3 is made up of 14 amino acids. The germline CDR1 and CDR2 sequences are SGHAT and FQNNGV. CDR3 sequence reads: CASSQGGDSYEQYF. In DNA form, the CDR3 reads TGTGCCAGCTCCCAGGGCGGGGATTCCTACGAGCAGTACTTC.

This clone was seen ten or more times. The rearrangement joins TRBV14 to TRBJ2-2; 9 bases align to TRBD1. The CDR3 spans 17 residues. With V trimmed by 0 bases and J by 5 bases, 7 bases remained unmatched. Germline V CDR1 and CDR2: SGHDN, FVKESK. CDR3 coding DNA: TGTGCCAGCAGCCAAGAATTAGCCGGGACAGGGACCGGGGAGCTGTTTTTT. It yields the protein CASSQELAGTGTGELFF.

This clone was seen many times. The chain has TRBV14 and TRBJ2-1, with TRBD2 as a possible D gene (5 bases). Trimming removed 0 bases from V and 15 bases from J, with 9 bases in between. From germline, CDR1 is SGHDN and CDR2 FVKESK. CDR3 length equals 11 residues. The CDR3 nucleotides read TGTGCCAGCAGCCAAGAAGAGGGTGCGTTCTTC. Residues: CASSQEEGAFF. Complete variable domain (other parts from reference TRBV14 and TRBJ2-1): EAGVTQFPSHSVIEKGQTVTLRCDPISGHDNLYWYRRVMGKEIKFLLHFVKESKQDESGMPNNRFLAERTGGTYSTLKVQPAELEDSGVYFCASSQEEGAFFGPGTRLTVL.

The table lists this clone with many counts. V usage is TRBV5-6 and J usage is TRBJ1-5; D unresolved. The CDR3 consists of 15 residues. Germline CDR1 is SGHDT and CDR2 is YYEEEE. V was pared by 6 bases and J by 0 bases, with 13 bases between. The CDR3 region is CASTTGRYSNQPQHF. As DNA, the CDR3 is TGTGCCAGCACCACGGGGAGATATAGCAATCAGCCCCAGCATTTT.

This clone was detected a few times. This chain connects TRBV7-2 to TRBJ2-5; a weak D match, TRBD1 (6 bases). CDR1 SGHTA and CDR2 FQGNSA come from the germline V gene. The CDR3 runs 12 residues. The chain's CDR3 is CAGAGLQETQYF. The CDR3, as DNA: TGTGCGGGGGCAGGGCTCCAAGAGACCCAGTACTTC.

In this sample, this clone turned up many times. This chain links TRBV19 with TRBJ2-1; no reliable D call. Between the trimmed V and J ends, which lost 7 bases and 7 bases, there was a span of 14 bases. CDR1 is LNHDA, CDR2 SQIVND, per germline (reference sequence). The CDR3 is made up of 13 amino acids. The CDR3 reads CASNTWNGNEQFF. CDR3 DNA: TGTGCCAGTAATACTTGGAACGGGAATGAGCAGTTCTTC.

As for this clone: This sample includes further DNA sequences coding for the same CDR3. The chain combines TRBV9 with TRBJ2-2; no reliable D call. There are 14 residues in the CDR3. V was cut by 0 bases and J by 3 bases, with 6 bases left in between. From germline, CDR1 is SGDLS and CDR2 YYNGEE. The CDR3 DNA reads as TGTGCCAGCAGCGTAGTTACGGACACCGGGGAGCTGTTTTTT. The encoded protein is CASSVVTDTGELFF.

The V and J genes are TRBV7-9 and TRBJ1-5; unclear D gene. CDR3 length: 15 amino acids. Germline V gene data show CDR1 as SEHNR and CDR2 as FQNEAQ (reference sequence). V lost 0 bases, J lost 0 bases, and 6 bases lay in between. CDR3 region: CASSLAGVSNQPQHF. The CDR3 bases are TGTGCCAGCAGCTTAGCCGGGGTTAGCAATCAGCCCCAGCATTTT.

This clone has a count of ten or more. The chain joins TRBV7-8 to TRBJ2-7, with 9 positions matching TRBD2. CDR3 length: 16 residues. Germline V gene lookup returns CDR1 SGHVS and CDR2 FQNEAQ. J lost 0 bases, V lost 6 bases, and 9 bases had no gene match. For the CDR3, the DNA is TGTGCCAGCAGTCGAATAGCGGGGGATTCCTCCTACGAGCAGTACTTC. This encodes CASSRIAGDSSYEQYF.

At least ten counts were recorded for this clone. The chain has TRBV4-1 and TRBJ1-6, with D possibly being TRBD1 (5 bases). Germline CDR1 MGHRA, CDR2 YSYEKL. V lost 0 bases and J 8 bases, leaving 17 bases between the germline ends. The CDR3 has 17 residues. CDR3 DNA sequence: TGCGCCAGCAGCCAAGAAGCGGGGGACTTCCCTTATTCACCCCTCCACTTT. Protein product: CASSQEAGDFPYSPLHF.

This clone has at least ten counts. The chain carries TRBV29-1 and TRBJ2-1; TRBD2 aligns across 9 bases. Germline CDR1 is SQVTM and CDR2 is ANQGSEA. The V segment lost 6 bases and the J segment 7 bases; nucleotides outside the gene matches: 4. The CDR3 consists of 12 residues. The CDR3 DNA follows: TGCAGCGTAAGACTAGCGGTTAATGAGCAGTTCTTC. Translation: CSVRLAVNEQFF.

This clone was counted ten times or more. The genes are TRBV5-5 and TRBJ1-4; D ambiguous. This CDR3 has 15 residues. V shed 2 bases and J shed 4 bases, with 12 bases lying between them. Germline CDR1 SGHKS, CDR2 YYEKEE (reference sequence). The CDR3 nucleotides read TGTGCCAGCAGCTTTGACGGTAGAGGTAATGAAAAACTGTTTTTT. This sequence encodes CASSFDGRGNEKLFF.

Ten or more counts support this clone. This chain joins TRBV11-1 and TRBJ1-1, with D hard to call. CDR1 SGHAT and CDR2 FQDESV come from the germline V gene (reference sequence). CDR3 length equals 14 residues. V was cut by 3 bases and J by 8 bases, with 16 bases left in between. In nucleotides, the CDR3 is TGTGCCAGCAGCTTTGGACTCCAAGCCTCCGAAGCTTTCTTT. Encoded protein: CASSFGLQASEAFF.

This clone has just a few counts. V usage is TRBV6-5 and J usage is TRBJ1-1; 7 positions agree with TRBD1. The V segment lost 6 bases and the J segment 5 bases; nucleotides outside the gene matches: 9. The CDR3 is 14 amino acids. The germline V gene has CDR1 MNHEY and CDR2 SVGAGI. The CDR3 nucleotides are TGTGCCAGCAGCAGACAGGGTAAGGATACTGAAGCTTTCTTT. Amino acid sequence: CASSRQGKDTEAFF.

This clone was detected many times. This chain links TRBV7-2 with TRBJ2-7; 8 bases map to TRBD2. Trimming took 5 bases from V and 3 from J; bases not matched to a gene: 6. CDR1 is SGHTA and CDR2 is FQGNSA in the germline V gene. The length of the CDR3 is 14 residues. CDR3 protein: CASSRTAGDYEQYV. The CDR3, as DNA: TGTGCCAGCAGCCGGACAGCGGGGGACTACGAGCAGTACGTC.

This clone was picked up a small number of times. The chain is built from TRBV18 and TRBJ2-1, with 8 bases matching TRBD1. Germline V gene data show CDR1 as KGHSH and CDR2 as LQKENI. V lost 5 bases and J lost 5; bases outside the gene matches: 8. CDR3 length: 15 amino acids. DNA for the CDR3: TGTGCCAGCTCAAGTAGGCAGGGGGCAGACAATGAGCAGTTCTTC. The encoded protein is CASSSRQGADNEQFF.

This clone was found many times. V usage is TRBV5-6 and J usage is TRBJ1-2, with D possibly TRBD1 on 6 matching bases. CDR1 and CDR2 (germline): SGHDT, YYEEEE. V lost 3 bases and J 3 bases, leaving 12 bases between the germline ends. This CDR3 is built from 14 residues. CDR3 coding DNA: TGTGCCAGCAGCTATGAAGGGGGTGACTATGGCTACACCTTC. Its protein product is CASSYEGGDYGYTF.

The sample holds many counts of this clone. The rearrangement joins TRBV4-1 to TRBJ1-4; TRBD1 is a possible D gene (5 bases). V was shortened by 0 bases and J by 4 bases, with 15 bases between the two germline ends. This CDR3 is 17 amino acids long. Germline V gene lookup returns CDR1 MGHRA and CDR2 YSYEKL. CDR3 bases: TGCGCCAGCAGCCAAGATCCAGGGTCCCAAGGTAATGAAAAACTGTTTTTT. This translates into CASSQDPGSQGNEKLFF.

The chain couples TRBV7-9 to TRBJ2-5; D gene uncertain. The CDR3 is made up of 13 amino acids. From germline, CDR1 is SEHNR and CDR2 FQNEAQ (reference sequence). V was pared by 2 bases and J by 0 bases, with 4 bases between. The CDR3 is CASSLLDQETQYF. CDR3 sequence (DNA): TGTGCCAGCAGCTTACTAGACCAAGAGACCCAGTACTTC.

The sample holds a few counts of this clone. The chain couples TRBV4-1 to TRBJ2-7, with 10 bases lining up with TRBD1. The J segment lost 6 bases and the V segment lost 1 base, leaving 9 bases of the junction unmatched. CDR3 length equals 16 residues. Germline loops: CDR1 MGHRA, CDR2 YSYEKL. This chain's CDR3 is CASSQVGTGEKFEQYF. CDR3 bases: TGCGCCAGCAGCCAAGTTGGGACAGGGGAAAAGTTCGAGCAGTACTTC.